Given below is one TCR beta chain in context. What it binds is not known. Germline V gives CDR1 LNHDA, CDR2 SQIVND (reference sequence). The V and J ends lost 5 bases and 2 bases respectively, with 12 bases between them. CDR3 length equals 14 residues. The data stem from a study of regulatory T cells in long-lasting Graves disease. The wider study: Persistent cases were those of Graves' disease that involved over 5 years of antithyroid drugs with positive TSH receptor antibodies. Study conclusions and caveats: Those with persistent Graves' had less TCR diversity than newly diagnosed patients. Repertoires from persistent disease leaned toward TRBV28, TRBJ1-2 and TRBJ2-5.

Time point defined: persistent/refractory GD, antithyroid drugs over 5 years with positive TRAb. RNA from PBMCs was the source of the TCR library. The patients were drawn from one endocrinology department in Xi'an, China. Sequencing libraries for TCR beta were prepared with iRepertoire HTBI primers and Arm-PCR of CDR3 regions. TCRdb fed the multiplex PCR reads into MiXCR, producing one record per CDR3 protein. This sample yields 390,000 or so distinct CDR3 sequences, of which 20% to 25% are seen a single time; 25% to 35% belongs to the top ten. Sequencing was performed on peripheral blood mononuclear cells (PBMCs), taken when the disease was refractory, from a patient treated with antithyroid drugs. The sequence came from a woman between 35 and 50 years old with Graves disease. The rearrangement uses TRBV19 and TRBJ1-2; D remains unclear. CDR3 sequence reads: CASSPVDGNYGYTF. The DNA for the CDR3 is TGTGCCAGTAGTCCCGTAGACGGGAACTATGGCTACACCTTC. The variable domain in full, completed from reference TRBV19 and TRBJ1-2, reads DGGITQSPKYLFRKEGQNVTLSCEQNLNHDAMYWYRQDPGQGLRLIYYSQIVNDFQKGDIAEGYSVSREKKESFPLTVTSAQKNPTAFYLCASSPVDGNYGYTFGSGTRLTVV.